This paragraph covers one T cell receptor (beta chain) sequence. In this sample, this clone turned up a few times. The antigen this receptor binds is unknown. No much larger clone is present one base from it, and per-base qualities are unavailable. Patients with autoimmune disease history or receiving systemic immunosuppression were excluded from the trial. In every dose cohort, peripheral blood was drawn for TCR sequencing at baseline, cycle 4 day 1, and cycle 7 day 1. Samples came from an open-label, multicenter, first-in-human phase I dose-escalation trial of ivuxolimab. Adults with locally advanced or metastatic head and neck squamous cell, hepatocellular, melanoma or renal cell carcinoma were enrolled in the trial. Before TCR sequencing, CD4+ T cells and CD8+ T cells were sorted from peripheral blood as separate populations. V and J are truncated by 3 bases and 7 bases respectively, leaving an intervening sequence of 6 bases. From its cysteine to its phenylalanine, the CDR3 spans 10 amino acids. Solely the CDR3 DNA is kept, with 30 bases framed from the first base. According to the germline V gene, CDR1 reads SQVTM and CDR2 reads ANQGSEA.

For sequencing of the TCRbeta CDR3 region, genomic DNA was extracted from the sorted cells. The immunoSEQ Assay was used to sequence the TCRbeta CDR3 regions. The source is immuneACCESS, and TCRdb retained only in-frame sequences with V and J called. Part of the clones is not carried over; for the studies checked, unresolved V genes explain less than half of this, and the remainder is unexplained. This sample has 65,000 to 100,000 clones in its table, and 91% of those were observed once. The ten largest clonotypes hold around 6.9% of the sample. This sample was taken from a study of OX40 agonist ivuxolimab in advanced cancers. Background for the entire study: Ivuxolimab was a fully human IgG2 agonistic monoclonal antibody targeting the costimulatory receptor OX40 (CD134). Intravenous ivuxolimab was administered to patients every 2 weeks at six dose levels: 0.01, 0.1, 0.3, 1.5, 3 and 10 mg/kg. Among the 52 dose-escalation patients, about 20 had hepatocellular carcinoma, roughly 15 melanoma, 9 renal cell carcinoma and 9 head and neck cancer. A male proportion of roughly 85% and a mean age of 60 years, ranging from 23 to 79, were recorded for the dose-escalation cohort. Prior anti-PD-1, anti-PD-L1 or anti-CTLA-4 therapy was permitted, and roughly two fifths of dose-escalation patients had received checkpoint inhibitors. Partial responses occurred in three dose-escalation patients, of whom one had hepatocellular carcinoma and two had cutaneous melanoma. The purpose of peripheral TCRbeta sequencing was to test whether ivuxolimab changed TCR sequence diversity and led to clonal T-cell expansion. The paper covers the monotherapy dose-escalation part of the phase I ivuxolimab trial, which included N = 52 patients.

The paper as a whole reports these results and caveats: Low levels of normalized T-cell clonal expansion were also seen in some patients who did not respond. Antigen specificity was not determined for the clonally expanded peripheral T cells. Clonal expansion of both CD4+ and CD8+ blood T cells was observed from baseline to week 6 at doses 0.1 to 3.0 mg/kg. In the 0.1-3.0 mg/kg groups, partial responders had among the lowest normalized peripheral clonal expansion, particularly in CD8+ T cells. After ivuxolimab, expanded clones were on average more numerous among CD8+ T cells than among CD4+ T cells.

This TCR derives from an adult with an advanced solid tumor such as melanoma, head and neck, liver or kidney cancer. The sequence links TRBV29-1 to TRBJ2-5, with the D gene call left open. Sequenced here: CD4+ or CD8+ T cells sorted from blood, sampled in a trial of the OX40 agonist ivuxolimab. The DNA is as follows: TGCAGCGTTGACTTGGCGACCCAGTACTTC. Its translation is CSVDLATQYF.